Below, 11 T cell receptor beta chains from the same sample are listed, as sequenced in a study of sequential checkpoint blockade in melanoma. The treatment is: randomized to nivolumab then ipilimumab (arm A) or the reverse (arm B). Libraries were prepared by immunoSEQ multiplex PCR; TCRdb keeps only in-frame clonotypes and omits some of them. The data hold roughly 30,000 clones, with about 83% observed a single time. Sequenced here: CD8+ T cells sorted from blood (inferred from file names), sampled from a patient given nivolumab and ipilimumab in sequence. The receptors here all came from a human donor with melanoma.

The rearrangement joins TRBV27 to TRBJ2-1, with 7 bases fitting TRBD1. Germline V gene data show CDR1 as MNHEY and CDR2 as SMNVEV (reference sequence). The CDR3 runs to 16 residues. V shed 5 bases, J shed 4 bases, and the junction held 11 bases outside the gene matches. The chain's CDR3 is CASSLGQVHFYNEQFF. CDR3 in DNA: TGTGCCAGCAGTCTCGGACAGGTTCACTTTTACAATGAGCAGTTCTTC.

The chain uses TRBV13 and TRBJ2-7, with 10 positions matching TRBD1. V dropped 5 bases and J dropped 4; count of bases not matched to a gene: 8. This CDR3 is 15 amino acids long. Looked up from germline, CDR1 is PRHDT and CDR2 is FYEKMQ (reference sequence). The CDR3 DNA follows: TGTGCCAGCAGCCGTCCTGGACAGGGGGTTTACGAGCAGTACTTC. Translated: CASSRPGQGVYEQYF.

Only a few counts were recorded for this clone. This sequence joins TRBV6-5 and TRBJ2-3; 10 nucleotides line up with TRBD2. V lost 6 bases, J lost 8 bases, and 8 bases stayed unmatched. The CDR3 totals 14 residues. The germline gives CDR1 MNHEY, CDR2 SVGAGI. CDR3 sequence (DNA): TGTGCCAGCAGGGCTAGCGGGAGTTGGGGTACGCAGTATTTT. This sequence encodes CASRASGSWGTQYF.

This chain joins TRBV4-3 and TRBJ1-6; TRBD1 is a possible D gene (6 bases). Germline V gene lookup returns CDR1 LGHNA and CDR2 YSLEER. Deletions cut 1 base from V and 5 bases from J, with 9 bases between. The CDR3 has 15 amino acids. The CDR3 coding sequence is TGCGCCAGCAGCCAAGTGGCAGGGGATAATTCACCCCTCCACTTT. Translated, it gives CASSQVAGDNSPLHF.

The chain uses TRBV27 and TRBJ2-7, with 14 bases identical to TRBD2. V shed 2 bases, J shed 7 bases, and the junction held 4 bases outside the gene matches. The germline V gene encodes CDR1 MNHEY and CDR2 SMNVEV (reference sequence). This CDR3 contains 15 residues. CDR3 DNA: TGTGCCAGCAGTTTACGGACTAGCGGGGGGAGGGAGCAGTACTTC. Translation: CASSLRTSGGREQYF.

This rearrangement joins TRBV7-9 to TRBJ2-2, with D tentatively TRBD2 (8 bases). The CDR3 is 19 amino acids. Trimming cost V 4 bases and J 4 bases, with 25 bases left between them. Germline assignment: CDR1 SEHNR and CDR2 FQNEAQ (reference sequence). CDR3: CASSSQGGGGPLGTGELFF. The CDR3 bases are TGTGCCAGCAGCTCCCAAGGGGGCGGGGGGCCCTTGGGCACCGGGGAGCTGTTTTTT.

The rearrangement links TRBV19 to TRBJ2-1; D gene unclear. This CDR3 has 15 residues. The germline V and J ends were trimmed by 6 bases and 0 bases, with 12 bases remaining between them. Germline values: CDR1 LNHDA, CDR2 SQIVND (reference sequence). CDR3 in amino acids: CASSRSASSYNEQFF. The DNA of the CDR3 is TGTGCCAGTAGCCGAAGCGCCAGCTCCTACAATGAGCAGTTCTTC.

The CDR3 spells CASRLQGANEKLFF. DNA of the CDR3: TGTGCCAGTCGCCTACAGGGGGCTAATGAAAAACTGTTTTTT. V usage is TRBV28 and J usage is TRBJ1-4; 8 nucleotides agree with TRBD1. Germline trimming cut 9 bases from V and 3 bases from J; bases unmatched to any gene: 6. Germline assignment: CDR1 MDHEN and CDR2 SYDVKM. This CDR3 region has 14 residues.

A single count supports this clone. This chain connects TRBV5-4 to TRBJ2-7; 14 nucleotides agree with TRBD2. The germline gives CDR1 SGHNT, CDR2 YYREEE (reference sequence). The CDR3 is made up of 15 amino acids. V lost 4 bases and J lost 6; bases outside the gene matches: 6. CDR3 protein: CASSPGTSGRSEQYF. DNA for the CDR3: TGTGCCAGCAGCCCGGGGACTAGCGGGAGATCCGAGCAGTACTTC.

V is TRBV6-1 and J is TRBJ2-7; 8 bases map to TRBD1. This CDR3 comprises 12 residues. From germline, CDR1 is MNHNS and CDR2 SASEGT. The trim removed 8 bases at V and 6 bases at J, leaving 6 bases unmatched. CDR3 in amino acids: CASGQGAGEQYF. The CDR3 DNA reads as TGTGCCAGCGGGCAGGGGGCGGGCGAGCAGTACTTC.

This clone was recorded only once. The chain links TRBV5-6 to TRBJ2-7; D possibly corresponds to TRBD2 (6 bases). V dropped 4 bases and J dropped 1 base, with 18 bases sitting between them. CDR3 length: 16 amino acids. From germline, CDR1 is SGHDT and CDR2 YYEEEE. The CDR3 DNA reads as TGTGCCAGCAGCCGGTGGACCGGGACTGGGTCCTACGAGCAGTACTTC. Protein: CASSRWTGTGSYEQYF.